The entry below describes one T cell receptor (beta chain). Its antigen is as yet unknown. These data originate in a study of shared clonotypes between healthy human individuals. General observations from the study: Clonotypes not shared had lower generation probabilities than those common to all four donors.

In the authors' methods: Filtering differed since immunoSEQ provided only junctions, with no quality scores. Profiled with immunoSEQ multiplex PCR; TCRdb holds only in-frame clones, not every one. That table supplies the V and J calls and clone size; D and trimming were determined from the DNA. The table shows hundreds of thousands of clones, with less than 80% occurring only once. V lost 2 bases and J lost 6, with 16 bases in between. Per the germline V gene, CDR1 is SGDLS and CDR2 is YYNGEE. The CDR3 has 15 amino acids. The V call is TRBV9, the J call TRBJ2-3; D may be TRBD1 (7 bases). The sample consisted of memory CD4+ T cells sorted from blood. Regarding subset: CD45RA-negative fraction. The TCR comes from a woman aged 30 to 39 in good health. CDR3 sequence: CASSVRGVDEDTQYF. CDR3 sequence (DNA): TGTGCCAGCAGCGTCAGGGGGGTAGATGAGGATACGCAGTATTTT. The full variable domain, its missing parts supplied by reference TRBV9 and TRBJ2-3, is DSGVTQTPKHLITATGQRVTLRCSPRSGDLSVYWYQQSLDQGLQFLIQYYNGEERAKGNILERFSAQQFPDLHSELNLSSLELGDSALYFCASSVRGVDEDTQYFGPGTRLTVL.